Listed below are T cell receptor beta chains from one sample, sequenced in a study of blood T cell repertoires in COVID-19. The method was immunoSEQ multiplex PCR; TCRdb's version includes in-frame clones alone and lacks a portion of them. The data contain fewer than 200,000 clones, roughly 80% of them seen just once; the ten biggest clones take up approximately 6.9%. The sample was peripheral blood. The receptor set was obtained from a man in his 60s with acute or convalescent COVID-19. Each CDR3 is given with its conserved first and last residue. The D gene is left open where the match is weak. Size tells how often a clone was seen (once, few, many) or the class of an expanded clone, and some rows leave it out.

CDR3nt | CDR3aa | d_gene | v_gene | abundance | j_gene
TGTGCCAACAAAAAATGGGATAGCGGGAGCACAGATACGCAGTATTTT | CANKKWDSGSTDTQYF | TRBD2 | TRBV27 | - | TRBJ2-3
TGTGCCTGGAGTGTAGAACAGGGCGGCAATCAGCCCCAGCATTTT | CAWSVEQGGNQPQHF | - | TRBV30 | - | TRBJ1-5
TGCGCCAGCAGCCAAGATCGACAGGGGAAAGCTTTCTTT | CASSQDRQGKAFF | TRBD1 | TRBV4-3 | - | TRBJ1-1
TGTGCCAGCAGCTTAGGGACTAGCGGGGATATGAACACCGGGGAGCTGTTTTTT | CASSLGTSGDMNTGELFF | TRBD2 | TRBV7-9 | many | TRBJ2-2
TGTGCCAGCAGCCAAGATAGGGTCCGGACAGGGATCCCTCCAGATACGCAGTATTTT | CASSQDRVRTGIPPDTQYF | TRBD1 | TRBV3-1/TRBV3-2 | - | TRBJ2-3
TGTGCCAGCAGCTTAGGAGTATCACCCGGTACGCAGTATTTT | CASSLGVSPGTQYF | - | TRBV7-2 | - | TRBJ2-3
TGTGCTCGCAGGGGTCGACGCTCCTATAATTCGCCCCTCCACTTT | CARRGRRSYNSPLHF | - | TRBV19 | once | TRBJ1-6
TGTGCCAGCAGCGCCTTAGCGGGCAATGAGCAGTTCTTC | CASSALAGNEQFF | TRBD2 | TRBV9 | - | TRBJ2-1
TGTGCCAGCAGCTTCAGGGAAAACTATAACACTGAAGCTTTCTTT | CASSFRENYNTEAFF | - | TRBV5-6 | - | TRBJ1-1
TGTGCCAGCAGCTTAGTACTGGGGTCAGGGGATGGCTACACCTTC | CASSLVLGSGDGYTF | - | TRBV7-2 | - | TRBJ1-2
TGTGCCAGCAGTTTACAGGGCCGATCTAGCTCCTATAATTCACCCCTCCACTTT | CASSLQGRSSSYNSPLHF | - | TRBV27 | - | TRBJ1-6
TGTGCCTGGAGCGAAATAGGGGCTTATGGCTACACCTTC | CAWSEIGAYGYTF | - | TRBV30 | - | TRBJ1-2
TGCGCCAGCAGCCAAAGGACTAGCGGCGACAATGAGCAGTTCTTC | CASSQRTSGDNEQFF | TRBD2 | TRBV5-1 | - | TRBJ2-1
TGTGCCAGCAGCCCGGGACAGGGGGCGCAGGCCCAGTACTTC | CASSPGQGAQAQYF | TRBD1 | TRBV7-2 | - | TRBJ2-5
TGTGCCAGCTCACCACCTAGCGGGAACAATGAGCAGTTCTTC | CASSPPSGNNEQFF | TRBD2 | TRBV18 | - | TRBJ2-1
TGTGCCAGCTCACCAGTGGGGCTCTACGAGCAGTACTTC | CASSPVGLYEQYF | - | TRBV18 | - | TRBJ2-7
TGTGCCAGCAGCCAAGGAACACAGTACACTGAAGCTTTCTTT | CASSQGTQYTEAFF | - | TRBV3-1/TRBV3-2 | - | TRBJ1-1
TGTGCCAGCAGTGAAGCGGGACAGTTAGCGTACGAGCAGTACTTC | CASSEAGQLAYEQYF | TRBD1 | TRBV2 | - | TRBJ2-7
TGCGCCAGCAGCCAAGGTCAGGACAGGGTAGGGTACGAGCAGTACTTC | CASSQGQDRVGYEQYF | TRBD1 | TRBV4-1 | - | TRBJ2-7
TGCAGCGTGGGGGGACAGGGGGCGAAATATGACGAGCAGTACTTC | CSVGGQGAKYDEQYF | TRBD1 | TRBV29-1 | - | TRBJ2-7
TGTGCCACCAGTGGGGCAGCGGGGGACACCATATATTTT | CATSGAAGDTIYF | - | TRBV24-1 | - | TRBJ1-3
TGTGCCAGCAGTTACACCCCCGGGTTGGCAGATACGCAGTATTTT | CASSYTPGLADTQYF | - | TRBV6-5 | - | TRBJ2-3
TGTGCCAGCAGCCTGGACCCACAGGGGGTAAACTATGGCTACACCTTC | CASSLDPQGVNYGYTF | TRBD1 | TRBV3-1/TRBV3-2 | - | TRBJ1-2
TGTGCCAGCAGTTACACAGGGGAGGCCTACGAGCAGTACTTC | CASSYTGEAYEQYF | - | TRBV6-6 | - | TRBJ2-7
TGTGCTAGTGGCACCGGGACAGGGATTGGGTATAGCAATCAGCCCCAGCATTTT | CASGTGTGIGYSNQPQHF | TRBD1 | TRBV12-5 | - | TRBJ1-5
TGTGCCAGCAGTGAAGGGGGAGGGGAGTACTACGAGCAGTACTTC | CASSEGGGEYYEQYF | TRBD2 | TRBV2 | - | TRBJ2-7
TGTGCCAGCAGTGACGGACTAGCGGGGGGAAACTACGAGCAGTACTTC | CASSDGLAGGNYEQYF | TRBD2 | TRBV6-2/TRBV6-3 | - | TRBJ2-7
TGTGCCAGTAGTTTCGGACTAGCGGGAGCCTACGAGCAGTACTTC | CASSFGLAGAYEQYF | TRBD2 | TRBV19 | - | TRBJ2-7
TGTGCCAGCAGCCAAGTGCGGGAGACCCAGTACTTC | CASSQVRETQYF | - | TRBV3-1/TRBV3-2 | - | TRBJ2-5
TGTGCCAGCCGGACAGGGCGGTACACTGAAGCTTTCTTT | CASRTGRYTEAFF | TRBD1 | TRBV7-2 | - | TRBJ1-1
TGTGCCAGCTCACCAGACAAGAACACTGAAGCTTTCTTT | CASSPDKNTEAFF | - | TRBV18 | once | TRBJ1-1
TGTGCCAGCAGCCAAATGACAGATCAGCCCCAGCATTTT | CASSQMTDQPQHF | - | TRBV3-1/TRBV3-2 | - | TRBJ1-5
TGTGCTAGTGGTCTGGCGGATACGCAGTATTTT | CASGLADTQYF | - | TRBV12-5 | few | TRBJ2-3
TGCGCCAGCAGCCAATCGACAGGGAGCAATCAGCCCCAGCATTTT | CASSQSTGSNQPQHF | TRBD1 | TRBV4-1 | - | TRBJ1-5
TGCGCCAGCAGCCTGACCGGGACTAGCGGGTTCTCAAACCCCCACGAGCAGTACTTC | CASSLTGTSGFSNPHEQYF | TRBD2 | TRBV5-1 | few | TRBJ2-7
TGTGCCAGCAGAGCACAGGGGGACGAGCAGTACTTC | CASRAQGDEQYF | TRBD1 | TRBV6-6 | - | TRBJ2-7
TGTGCCACCAGTGATTTTTATGAAGCTTTCTTT | CATSDFYEAFF | - | TRBV24-1 | - | TRBJ1-1